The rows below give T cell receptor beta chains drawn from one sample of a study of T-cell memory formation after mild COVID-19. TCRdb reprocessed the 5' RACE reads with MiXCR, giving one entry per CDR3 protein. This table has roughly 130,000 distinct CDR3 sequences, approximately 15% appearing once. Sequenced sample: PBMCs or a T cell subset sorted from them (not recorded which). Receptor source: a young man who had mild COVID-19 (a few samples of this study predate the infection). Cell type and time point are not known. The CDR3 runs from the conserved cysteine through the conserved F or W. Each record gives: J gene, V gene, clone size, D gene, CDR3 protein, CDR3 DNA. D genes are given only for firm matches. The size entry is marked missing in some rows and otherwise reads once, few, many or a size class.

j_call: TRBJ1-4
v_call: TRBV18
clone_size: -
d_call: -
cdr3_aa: CASSSSTGGPNEKLFF
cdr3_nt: TGTGCCAGCTCATCCTCGACGGGGGGACCTAATGAAAAACTGTTTTTT

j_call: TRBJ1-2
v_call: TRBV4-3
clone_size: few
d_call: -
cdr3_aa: CASSPRFSGEGYTF
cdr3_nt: TGCGCCAGCAGCCCCCGGTTTTCAGGGGAGGGCTACACCTTC

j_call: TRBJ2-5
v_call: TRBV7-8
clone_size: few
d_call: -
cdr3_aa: CASSPDQETQYF
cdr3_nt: TGTGCCAGCAGCCCAGACCAAGAGACCCAGTACTTC

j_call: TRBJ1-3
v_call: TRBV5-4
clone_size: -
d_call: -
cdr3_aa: CASSLPASGNTIYF
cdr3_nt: TGTGCCAGCAGCTTGCCGGCATCGGGAAACACCATATATTTT

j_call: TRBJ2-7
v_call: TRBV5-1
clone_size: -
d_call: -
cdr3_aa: CASSLLQGTYEQYF
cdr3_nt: TGCGCCAGCAGCTTGTTGCAGGGGACCTACGAGCAGTACTTC

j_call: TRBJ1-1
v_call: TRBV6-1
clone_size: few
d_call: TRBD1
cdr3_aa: CASSATGGDLGTEAFF
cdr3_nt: TGTGCCAGCAGTGCTACAGGGGGCGATTTGGGAACTGAAGCTTTCTTT

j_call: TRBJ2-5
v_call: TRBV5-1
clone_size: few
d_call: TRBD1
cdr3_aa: CASSLGTAEETQYF
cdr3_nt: TGCGCCAGCAGCCTAGGGACAGCCGAAGAGACCCAGTACTTC

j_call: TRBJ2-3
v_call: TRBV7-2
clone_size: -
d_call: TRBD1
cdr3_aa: CASRPRGLADTQYF
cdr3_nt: TGTGCCAGCAGACCCAGGGGGCTGGCAGATACGCAGTATTTT

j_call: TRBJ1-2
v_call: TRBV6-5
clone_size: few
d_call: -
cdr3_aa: CASNSGDHYGYTF
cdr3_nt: TGTGCCAGCAATTCGGGGGACCACTATGGCTACACCTTC

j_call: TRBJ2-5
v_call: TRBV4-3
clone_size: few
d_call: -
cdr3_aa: CASSQEAYRVETQYF
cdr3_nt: TGCGCCAGCAGCCAAGAGGCTTATAGGGTCGAGACCCAGTACTTC

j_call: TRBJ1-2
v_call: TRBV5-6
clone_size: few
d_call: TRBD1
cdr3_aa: CASSPHGTGGVAGYTF
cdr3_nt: TGTGCCAGCAGCCCACACGGGACAGGAGGAGTAGCTGGCTACACCTTC

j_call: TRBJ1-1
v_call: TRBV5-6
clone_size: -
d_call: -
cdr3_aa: CASSTSRVGNTEAFF
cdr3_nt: TGTGCCAGCAGCACGAGCCGGGTGGGGAACACTGAAGCTTTCTTT

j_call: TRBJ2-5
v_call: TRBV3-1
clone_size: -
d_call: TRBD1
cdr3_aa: CASSQGVRGQETQYF
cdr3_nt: TGTGCCAGCAGCCAAGGGGTCAGGGGGCAAGAGACCCAGTACTTC

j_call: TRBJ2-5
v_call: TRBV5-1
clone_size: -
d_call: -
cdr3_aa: CASSAGTGDETQYF
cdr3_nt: TGCGCCAGCAGCGCAGGGACCGGGGACGAGACCCAGTACTTC

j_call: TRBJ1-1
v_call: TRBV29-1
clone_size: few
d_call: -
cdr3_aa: CSVVSPRNTEAFF
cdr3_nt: TGCAGCGTTGTTTCCCCACGGAACACTGAAGCTTTCTTT

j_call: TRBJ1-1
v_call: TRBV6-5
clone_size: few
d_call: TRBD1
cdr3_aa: CASSLTGGTEAFF
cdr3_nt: TGTGCCAGCAGTTTAACAGGGGGTACTGAAGCTTTCTTT

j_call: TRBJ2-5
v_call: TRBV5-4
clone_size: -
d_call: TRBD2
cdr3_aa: CASSLTSGVQETQYF
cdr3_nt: TGTGCCAGCAGCTTGACTAGCGGGGTTCAAGAGACCCAGTACTTC

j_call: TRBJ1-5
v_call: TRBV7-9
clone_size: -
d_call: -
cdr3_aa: CASSFSGGNQPQHF
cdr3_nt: TGTGCCAGCAGCTTCTCAGGGGGCAATCAGCCCCAGCATTTT

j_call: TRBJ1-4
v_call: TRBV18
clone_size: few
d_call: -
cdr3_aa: CASSMNGPSFNEKLFF
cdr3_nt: TGTGCCAGCTCAATGAATGGACCGAGTTTTAATGAAAAACTGTTTTTT

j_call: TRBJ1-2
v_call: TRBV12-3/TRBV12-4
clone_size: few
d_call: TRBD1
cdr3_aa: CASSHVTGAYLAGYTF
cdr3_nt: TGTGCCAGCAGCCACGTGACAGGGGCATATCTAGCTGGCTACACCTTC

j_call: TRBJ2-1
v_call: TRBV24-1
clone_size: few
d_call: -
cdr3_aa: CATSDFSAYNEQFF
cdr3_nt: TGTGCCACCAGTGATTTCAGCGCCTACAATGAGCAGTTCTTC

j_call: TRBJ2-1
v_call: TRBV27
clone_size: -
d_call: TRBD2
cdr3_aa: CASSSYRAGGHNEQFF
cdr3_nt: TGTGCCAGCAGTTCCTACCGTGCGGGGGGCCACAATGAGCAGTTCTTC

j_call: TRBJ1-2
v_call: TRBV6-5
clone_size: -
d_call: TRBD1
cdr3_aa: CASSYPGQGLGGYTF
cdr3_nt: TGTGCCAGCAGTTACCCAGGACAGGGTCTGGGCGGCTACACCTTC

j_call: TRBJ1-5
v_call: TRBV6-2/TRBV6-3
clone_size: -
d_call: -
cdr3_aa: CASRTPLQPQHF
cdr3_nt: TGTGCCAGCCGCACTCCCCTCCAGCCCCAGCATTTT

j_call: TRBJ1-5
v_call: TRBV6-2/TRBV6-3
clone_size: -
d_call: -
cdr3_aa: CASSYSIGQGGGLYQPQHF
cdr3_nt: TGTGCCAGCAGTTACTCGATCGGGCAGGGAGGAGGCCTATATCAGCCCCAGCATTTT

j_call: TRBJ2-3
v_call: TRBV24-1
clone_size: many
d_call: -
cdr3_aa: CATASGTVVDTQYF
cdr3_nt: TGTGCCACTGCTTCTGGTACAGTGGTAGATACGCAGTATTTT

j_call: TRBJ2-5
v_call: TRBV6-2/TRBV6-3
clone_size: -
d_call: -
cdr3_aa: CASSWVVMETQYF
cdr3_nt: TGTGCCAGCAGTTGGGTGGTTATGGAGACCCAGTACTTC

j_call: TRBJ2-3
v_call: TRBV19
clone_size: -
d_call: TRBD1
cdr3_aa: CASSQGVLADTQYF
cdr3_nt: TGTGCCAGTAGCCAGGGGGTACTCGCAGATACGCAGTATTTT

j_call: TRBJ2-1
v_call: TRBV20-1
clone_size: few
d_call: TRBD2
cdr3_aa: CSASFLAGYNEQFF
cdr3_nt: TGCAGTGCTAGTTTCCTAGCGGGGTACAATGAGCAGTTCTTC

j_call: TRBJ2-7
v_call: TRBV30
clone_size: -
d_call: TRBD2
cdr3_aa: CASKPGLAGYEQYF
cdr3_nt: TGTGCCTCAAAACCGGGACTAGCGGGGTACGAGCAGTACTTC

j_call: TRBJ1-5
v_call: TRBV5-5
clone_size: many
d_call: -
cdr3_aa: CASSSGLAREGNQPQHF
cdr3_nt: TGTGCCAGCAGCTCCGGCCTGGCCAGGGAAGGCAATCAGCCCCAGCATTTT

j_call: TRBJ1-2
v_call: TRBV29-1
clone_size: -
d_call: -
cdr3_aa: CSVVVNYGYTF
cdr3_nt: TGCAGCGTTGTCGTCAACTATGGCTACACCTTC

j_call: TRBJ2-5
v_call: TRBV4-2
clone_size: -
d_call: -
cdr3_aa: CASSQDRGGRETQYF
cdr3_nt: TGTGCCAGCAGCCAAGATCGTGGGGGGAGAGAGACCCAGTACTTC

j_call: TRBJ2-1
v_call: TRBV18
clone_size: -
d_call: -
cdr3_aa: CASSVDTGGNEQFF
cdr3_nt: TGTGCCAGCTCAGTAGACACTGGGGGTAATGAGCAGTTCTTC

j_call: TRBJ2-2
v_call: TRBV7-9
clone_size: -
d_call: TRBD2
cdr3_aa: CASGRQLAGGYTGELFF
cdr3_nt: TGTGCCAGCGGACGTCAACTAGCGGGGGGGTATACCGGGGAGCTGTTTTTT

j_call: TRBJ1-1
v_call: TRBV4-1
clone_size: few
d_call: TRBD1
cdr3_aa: CASSHSRQGGTEAFF
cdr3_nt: TGCGCCAGCAGCCACAGTAGACAGGGAGGCACTGAAGCTTTCTTT

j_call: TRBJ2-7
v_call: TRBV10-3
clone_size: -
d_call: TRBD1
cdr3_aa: CAISEPRRTGWNPYEQYF
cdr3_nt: TGTGCCATCAGTGAGCCACGGAGGACAGGGTGGAACCCCTACGAGCAGTACTTC

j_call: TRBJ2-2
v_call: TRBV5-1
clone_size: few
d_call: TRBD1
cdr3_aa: CASSLDRGLTGELFF
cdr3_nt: TGCGCCAGCAGCTTGGACAGGGGCCTAACCGGGGAGCTGTTTTTT

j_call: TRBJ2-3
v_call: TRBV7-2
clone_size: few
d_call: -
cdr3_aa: CASSRADTQYF
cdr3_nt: TGTGCCAGCAGCCGTGCAGATACGCAGTATTTT

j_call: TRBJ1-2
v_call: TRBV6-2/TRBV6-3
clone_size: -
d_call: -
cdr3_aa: CASSSVLKDRLYGYTF
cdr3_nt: TGTGCCAGCAGTTCCGTCCTGAAAGACAGGCTCTATGGCTACACCTTC

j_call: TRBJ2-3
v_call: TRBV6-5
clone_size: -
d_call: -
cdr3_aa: CASTARQLRTDTQYF
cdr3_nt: TGTGCCAGCACCGCGAGGCAGTTGAGAACAGATACGCAGTATTTT

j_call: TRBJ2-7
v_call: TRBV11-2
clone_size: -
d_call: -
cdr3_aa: CASSMDSAYEQYF
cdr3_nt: TGTGCCAGCAGTATGGACTCAGCCTACGAGCAGTACTTC

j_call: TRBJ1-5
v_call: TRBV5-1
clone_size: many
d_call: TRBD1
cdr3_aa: CASSIQGGQPQHF
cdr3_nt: TGCGCCAGCAGCATACAGGGGGGTCAGCCCCAGCATTTT

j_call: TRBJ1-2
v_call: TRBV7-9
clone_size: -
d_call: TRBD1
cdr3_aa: CASSLLGQGSYGYTF
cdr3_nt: TGTGCCAGCAGCCTCCTGGGACAGGGCAGCTATGGCTACACCTTC

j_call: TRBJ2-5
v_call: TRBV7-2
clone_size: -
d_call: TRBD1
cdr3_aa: CASSTGQGQETQYF
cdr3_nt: TGTGCCAGCAGCACCGGACAGGGACAAGAGACCCAGTACTTC

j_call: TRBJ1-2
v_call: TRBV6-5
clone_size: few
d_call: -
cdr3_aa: CASSLGGGPYGYTF
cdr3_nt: TGTGCCAGCAGTTTGGGGGGAGGGCCGTATGGCTACACCTTC

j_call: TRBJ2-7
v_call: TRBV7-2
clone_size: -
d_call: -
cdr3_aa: CASSLDRLSTYEQYF
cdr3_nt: TGTGCCAGCAGCTTAGATCGACTCTCGACCTACGAGCAGTACTTC

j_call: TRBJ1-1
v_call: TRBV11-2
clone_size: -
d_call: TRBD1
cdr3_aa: CASSPDRGNTEAFF
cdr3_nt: TGTGCCAGCAGCCCGGACAGGGGGAACACTGAAGCTTTCTTT

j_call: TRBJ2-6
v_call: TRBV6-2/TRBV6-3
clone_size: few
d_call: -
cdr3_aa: CATRRSYSGANVLTF
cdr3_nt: TGTGCCACCCGACGGAGTTATTCTGGGGCCAACGTCCTGACTTTC

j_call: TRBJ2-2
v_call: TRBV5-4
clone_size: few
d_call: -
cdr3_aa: CASAWTPGNTGELFF
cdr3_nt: TGTGCCAGCGCCTGGACACCCGGCAACACCGGGGAGCTGTTTTTT

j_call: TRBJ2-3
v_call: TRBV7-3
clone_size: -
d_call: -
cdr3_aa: CASSYTTDTQYF
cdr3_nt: TGTGCCAGCAGCTACACAACAGATACGCAGTATTTT

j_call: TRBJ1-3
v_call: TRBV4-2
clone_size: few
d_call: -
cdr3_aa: CASSQDRTVGGNTIYF
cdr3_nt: TGTGCCAGCAGCCAAGACAGGACAGTAGGTGGAAACACCATATATTTT

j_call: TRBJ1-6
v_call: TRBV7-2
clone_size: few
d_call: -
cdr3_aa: CASSSRARNSPLHF
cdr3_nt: TGTGCCAGCAGCTCCCGGGCCCGAAATTCACCCCTCCACTTT

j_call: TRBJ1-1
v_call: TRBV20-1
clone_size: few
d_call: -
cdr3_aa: CSATPGVDTEAFF
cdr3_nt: TGCAGTGCTACCCCAGGGGTGGACACTGAAGCTTTCTTT

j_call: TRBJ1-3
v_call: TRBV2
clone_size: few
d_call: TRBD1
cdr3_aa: CASSDRGGGLHTIYF
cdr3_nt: TGTGCCAGCAGTGACAGAGGGGGCGGATTGCACACCATATATTTT

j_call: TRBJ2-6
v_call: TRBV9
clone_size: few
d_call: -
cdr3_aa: CASSLQANVLTF
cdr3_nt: TGTGCCAGCAGCCTCCAGGCCAACGTCCTGACTTTC

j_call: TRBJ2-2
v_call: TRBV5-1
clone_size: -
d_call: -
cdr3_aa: CASSLARRTNTGELFF
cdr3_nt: TGCGCCAGCAGCTTGGCCCGTCGAACTAACACCGGGGAGCTGTTTTTT

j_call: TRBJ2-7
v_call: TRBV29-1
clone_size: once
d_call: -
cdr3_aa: CSVRRGGSPEQYF
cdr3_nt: TGCAGCGTCCGGAGGGGGGGATCCCCCGAGCAGTACTTC

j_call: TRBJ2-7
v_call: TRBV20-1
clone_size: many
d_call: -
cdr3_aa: CSASNDEQYF
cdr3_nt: TGCAGTGCTTCAAACGACGAGCAGTACTTC